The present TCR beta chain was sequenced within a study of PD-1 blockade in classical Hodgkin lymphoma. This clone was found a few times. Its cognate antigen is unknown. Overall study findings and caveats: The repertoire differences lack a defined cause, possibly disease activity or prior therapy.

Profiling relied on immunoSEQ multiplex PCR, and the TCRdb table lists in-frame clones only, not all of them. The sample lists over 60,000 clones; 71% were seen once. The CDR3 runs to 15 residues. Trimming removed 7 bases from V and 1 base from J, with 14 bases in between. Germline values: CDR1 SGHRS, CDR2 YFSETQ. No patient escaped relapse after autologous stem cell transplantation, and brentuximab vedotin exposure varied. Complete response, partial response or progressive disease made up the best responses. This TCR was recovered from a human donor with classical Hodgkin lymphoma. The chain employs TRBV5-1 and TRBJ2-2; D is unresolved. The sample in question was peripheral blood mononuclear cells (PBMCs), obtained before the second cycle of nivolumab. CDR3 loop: CASLPTTVNTGELFF. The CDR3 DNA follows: TGCGCCAGCCTACCTACGACGGTGAACACCGGGGAGCTGTTTTTT.